The clone carrying this TCR beta chain was found a few times. Libraries were prepared by immunoSEQ multiplex PCR; TCRdb keeps only in-frame clonotypes and omits some of them. The sample lists some 100,000 clones; over 70% were seen once. Germline values: CDR1 GTSNPN, CDR2 SVGIG (reference sequence). V was trimmed by 3 bases and J by 9 bases, leaving 15 bases between them. The CDR3 loop spans 14 amino acids. This sample was taken from a study of blood T cell repertoires in COVID-19. Turning to the study itself: Specimens from acute and convalescent COVID-19 originated in the United States, Italy and Spain.

The V call is TRBV30, the J call TRBJ1-6; no clear D gene. The source of this sequence is a man at least 80 years old with active or convalescent COVID-19. Sequenced input: peripheral blood. The CDR3 bases are TGTGCCTGGAGACCCGGTATGGCGGGTTCACCCCTCCACTTT. Translating gives CAWRPGMAGSPLHF.